This T cell receptor beta chain was captured by sequencing in a study of shared clonotypes between healthy human individuals. Study-wide points: Few donors limited the genetic and exposure-history diversity represented.

The CDR3 length is 14 residues. Looked up from germline, CDR1 is SGHTS and CDR2 is YDEGEE. With 0 bases removed from V and 2 bases from J, the gap between germline ends came to 9 bases. Running of the assay took place at deep level. Generated by immunoSEQ multiplex PCR, the TCRdb table keeps only in-frame clones and is missing some. The sample has a few million clones; about 94% are singletons. Note on this clone: Antigen specificity is unknown.

The receptor was derived from a man aged 18 to 30 in good health. The chain links TRBV5-8 to TRBJ2-7, with TRBD2 as a possible D gene (5 bases). Sequencing input: naive CD4+ T cells sorted from blood. Sample subset: CD45RA+ positively selected. The CDR3 DNA sequence: TGTGCCAGCAGCTTGGGGGAGTTCGCCTACGAGCAGTACTTC. Its protein is CASSLGEFAYEQYF.